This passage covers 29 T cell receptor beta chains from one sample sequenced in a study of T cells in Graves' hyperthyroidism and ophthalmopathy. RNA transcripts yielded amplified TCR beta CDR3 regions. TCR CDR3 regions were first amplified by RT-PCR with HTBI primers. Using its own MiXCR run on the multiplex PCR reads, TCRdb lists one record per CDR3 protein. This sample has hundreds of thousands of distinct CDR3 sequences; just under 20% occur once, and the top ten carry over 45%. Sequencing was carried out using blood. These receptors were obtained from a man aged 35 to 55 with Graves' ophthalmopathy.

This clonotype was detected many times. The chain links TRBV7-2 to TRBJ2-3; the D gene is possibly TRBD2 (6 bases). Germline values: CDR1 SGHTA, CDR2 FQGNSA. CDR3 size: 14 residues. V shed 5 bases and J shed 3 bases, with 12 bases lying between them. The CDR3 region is CASSPRAGTDTQYF. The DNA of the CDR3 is TGTGCCAGCAGCCCCCGGGCGGGGACAGATACGCAGTATTTT.

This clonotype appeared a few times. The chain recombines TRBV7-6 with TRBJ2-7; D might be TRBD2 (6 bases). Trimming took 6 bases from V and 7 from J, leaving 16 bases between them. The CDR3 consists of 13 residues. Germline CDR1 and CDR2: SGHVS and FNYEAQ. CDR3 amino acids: CASSSEPGSEQYF. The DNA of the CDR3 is TGTGCCAGCAGTTCCGAGCCCGGGAGTGAGCAGTACTTC.

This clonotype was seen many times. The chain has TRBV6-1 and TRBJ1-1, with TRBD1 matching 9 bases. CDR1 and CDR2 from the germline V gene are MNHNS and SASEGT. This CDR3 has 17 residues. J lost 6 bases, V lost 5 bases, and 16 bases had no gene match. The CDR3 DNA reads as TGTGCCAGCAGTTTGGTCCCCCCGGGGACAGGGAAGGCTGAAGCTTTCTTT. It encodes CASSLVPPGTGKAEAFF.

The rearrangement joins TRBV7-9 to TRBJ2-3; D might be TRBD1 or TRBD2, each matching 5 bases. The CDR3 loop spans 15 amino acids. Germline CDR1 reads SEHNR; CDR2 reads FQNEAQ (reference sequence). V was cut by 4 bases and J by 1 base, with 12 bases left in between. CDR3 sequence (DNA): TGTGCCAGCAGCTCGGGACCGGTGGGCACAGATACGCAGTATTTT. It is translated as CASSSGPVGTDTQYF.

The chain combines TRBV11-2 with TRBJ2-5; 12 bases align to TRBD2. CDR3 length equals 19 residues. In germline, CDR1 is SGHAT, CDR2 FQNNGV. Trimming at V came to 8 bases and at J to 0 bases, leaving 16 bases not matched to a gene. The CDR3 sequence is CASGYPPTGTSGYQETQYF. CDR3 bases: TGTGCCAGCGGATACCCCCCTACCGGGACTAGCGGGTACCAAGAGACCCAGTACTTC.

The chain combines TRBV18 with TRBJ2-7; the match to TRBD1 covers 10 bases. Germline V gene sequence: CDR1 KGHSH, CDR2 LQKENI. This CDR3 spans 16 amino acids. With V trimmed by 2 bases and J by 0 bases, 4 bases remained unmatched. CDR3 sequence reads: CASSPMGQGISYEQYF. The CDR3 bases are TGTGCCAGCTCACCAATGGGACAGGGGATCTCCTACGAGCAGTACTTC. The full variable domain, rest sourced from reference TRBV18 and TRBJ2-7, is NAGVMQNPRHLVRRRGQEARLRCSPMKGHSHVYWYRQLPEEGLKFMVYLQKENIIDESGMPKERFSAEFPKEGPSILRIQQVVRGDSAAYFCASSPMGQGISYEQYFGPGTRLTVT.

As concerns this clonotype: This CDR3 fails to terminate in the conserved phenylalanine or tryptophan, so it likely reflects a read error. DNA for the CDR3: TGTGCCAGCAATCTGGGACAAATGAAGGGGACCCAGTACCTC. Translated: CASNLGQMKGTQYL. The chain recombines TRBV7-2 with TRBJ2-5; a possible D gene is TRBD1 (6 bases). Trimming removed 7 bases at V and 7 bases at J, with 19 bases between. In germline, CDR1 is SGHTA, CDR2 FQGNSA. The CDR3 is 14 amino acids.

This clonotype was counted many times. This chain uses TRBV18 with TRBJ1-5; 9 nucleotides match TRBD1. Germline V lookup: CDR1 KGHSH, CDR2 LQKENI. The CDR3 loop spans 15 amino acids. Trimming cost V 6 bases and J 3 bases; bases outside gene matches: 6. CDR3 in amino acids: CASSSRDRDNQPQHF. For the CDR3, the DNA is TGTGCCAGCTCGTCAAGGGACAGGGACAATCAGCCCCAGCATTTT.

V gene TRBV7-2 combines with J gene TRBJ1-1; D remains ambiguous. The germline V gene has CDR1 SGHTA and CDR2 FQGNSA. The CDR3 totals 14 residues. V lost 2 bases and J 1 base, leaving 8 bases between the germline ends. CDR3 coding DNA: TGTGCCAGCAGCTTAAACATGGGGAACACTGAAGCTTTCTTT. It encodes CASSLNMGNTEAFF.

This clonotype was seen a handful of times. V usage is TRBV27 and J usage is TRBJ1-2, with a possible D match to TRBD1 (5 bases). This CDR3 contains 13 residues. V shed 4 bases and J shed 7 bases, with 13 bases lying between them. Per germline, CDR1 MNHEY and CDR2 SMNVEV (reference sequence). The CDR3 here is CASSSARVSGYTF. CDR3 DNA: TGTGCCAGCAGTTCCGCCAGGGTCAGTGGCTACACCTTC.

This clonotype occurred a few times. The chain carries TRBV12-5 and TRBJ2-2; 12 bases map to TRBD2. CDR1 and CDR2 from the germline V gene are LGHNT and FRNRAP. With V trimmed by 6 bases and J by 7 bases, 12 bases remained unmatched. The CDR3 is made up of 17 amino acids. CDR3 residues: CASGARLAGDSGGELFF. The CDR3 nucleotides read TGTGCTAGTGGCGCCCGACTAGCGGGAGACTCGGGCGGGGAGCTGTTTTTT.

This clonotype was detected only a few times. Written as DNA, the CDR3 is TGTGCCACCAGTGATGCACAGGGTCCGAATGAAAAACTGTTTTTT. Protein: CATSDAQGPNEKLFF. This chain uses TRBV24-1 with TRBJ1-4; possible D gene TRBD1, 6 bases. The ends were cut back, 3 bases at V and 5 bases at J, with 12 bases in the middle. The CDR3 is made up of 15 amino acids. In germline, CDR1 is KGHDR, CDR2 SFDVKD.

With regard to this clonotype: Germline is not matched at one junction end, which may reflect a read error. The CDR3 is CASSTSGGVTYNEQSF. In nucleotides, the CDR3 is TGTGCCAGTAGTACCTCGGGGGGGGTGACCTACAATGAGCAGTCCTTC. The chain couples TRBV19 to TRBJ2-1; 8 bases line up with TRBD2. The germline V gene encodes CDR1 LNHDA and CDR2 SQIVND (reference sequence). The length of the CDR3 is 16 residues.

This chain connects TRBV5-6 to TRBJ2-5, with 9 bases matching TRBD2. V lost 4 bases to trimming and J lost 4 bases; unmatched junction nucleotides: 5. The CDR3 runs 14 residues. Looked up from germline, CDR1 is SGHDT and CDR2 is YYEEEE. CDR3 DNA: TGTGCCAGCAGCCCAGAACTAGCGGGAGAGACCCAGTACTTC. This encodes CASSPELAGETQYF.

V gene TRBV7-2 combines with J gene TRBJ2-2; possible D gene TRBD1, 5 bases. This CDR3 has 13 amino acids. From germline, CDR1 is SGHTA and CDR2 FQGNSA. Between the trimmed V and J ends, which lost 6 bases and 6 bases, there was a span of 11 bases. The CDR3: CASRAGKPGELFF. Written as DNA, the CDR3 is TGTGCCAGCAGGGCAGGGAAACCCGGGGAGCTGTTTTTT. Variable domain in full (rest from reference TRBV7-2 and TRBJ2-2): GAGVSQSPSNKVTEKGKDVELRCDPISGHTALYWYRQSLGQGLEFLIYFQGNSAPDKSGLPSDRFSAERTGGSVSTLTIQRTQQEDSAVYLCASRAGKPGELFFGEGSRLTVL.

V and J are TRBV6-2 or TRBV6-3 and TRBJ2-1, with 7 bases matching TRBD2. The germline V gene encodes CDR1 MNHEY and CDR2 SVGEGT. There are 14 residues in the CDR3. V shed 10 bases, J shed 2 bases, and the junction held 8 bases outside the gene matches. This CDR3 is CAIGTLAAYNEQFF. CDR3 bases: TGTGCCATCGGCACTCTAGCGGCCTACAATGAGCAGTTCTTC.

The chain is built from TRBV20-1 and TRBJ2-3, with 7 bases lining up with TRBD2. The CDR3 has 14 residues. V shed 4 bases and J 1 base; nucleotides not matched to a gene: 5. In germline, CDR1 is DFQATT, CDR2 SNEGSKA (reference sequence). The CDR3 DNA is TGCAGTGCTACAAATGGGGGGGGCACAGATACGCAGTATTTT. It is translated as CSATNGGGTDTQYF.

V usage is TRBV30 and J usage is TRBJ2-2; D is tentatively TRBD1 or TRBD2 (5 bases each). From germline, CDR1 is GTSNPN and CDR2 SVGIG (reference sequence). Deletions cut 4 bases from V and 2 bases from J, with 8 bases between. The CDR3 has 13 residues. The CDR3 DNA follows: TGTGCCTGGACTAGGGACAACACCGGGGAGCTGTTTTTT. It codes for CAWTRDNTGELFF.

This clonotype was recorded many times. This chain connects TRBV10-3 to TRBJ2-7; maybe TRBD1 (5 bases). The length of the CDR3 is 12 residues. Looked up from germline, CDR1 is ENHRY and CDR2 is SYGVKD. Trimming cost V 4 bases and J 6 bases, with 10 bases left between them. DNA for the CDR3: TGTGCCATCAGTGGGGTGGGGCCCGAGCAGTACTTC. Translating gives CAISGVGPEQYF.

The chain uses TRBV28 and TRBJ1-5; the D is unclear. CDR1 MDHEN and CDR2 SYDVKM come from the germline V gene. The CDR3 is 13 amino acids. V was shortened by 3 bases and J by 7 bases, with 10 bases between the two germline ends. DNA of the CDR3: TGTGCCAGCAGTTTCGGAGATTGGCAGCCCCAGCATTTT. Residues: CASSFGDWQPQHF.

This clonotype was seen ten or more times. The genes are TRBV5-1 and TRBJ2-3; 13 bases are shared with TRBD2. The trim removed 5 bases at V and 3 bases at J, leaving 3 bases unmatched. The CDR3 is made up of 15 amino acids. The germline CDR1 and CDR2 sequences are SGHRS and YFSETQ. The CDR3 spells CASSSGLAGTDTQYF. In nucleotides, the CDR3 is TGCGCCAGCAGTTCGGGACTAGCGGGGACAGATACGCAGTATTTT.

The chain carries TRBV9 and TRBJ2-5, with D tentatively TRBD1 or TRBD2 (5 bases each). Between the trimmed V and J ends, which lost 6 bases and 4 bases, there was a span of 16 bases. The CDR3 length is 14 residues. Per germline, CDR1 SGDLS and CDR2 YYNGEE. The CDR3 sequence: CASNTNGGGETQYF. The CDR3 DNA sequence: TGTGCCAGCAACACCAACGGTGGGGGAGAGACCCAGTACTTC.

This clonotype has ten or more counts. For the CDR3, the DNA is TGTGCCAGCAGCTTAGCTCAGGGGGCCTATGGCTACACCTTC. Its protein product is CASSLAQGAYGYTF. The chain joins TRBV11-2 to TRBJ1-2; 8 nucleotides line up with TRBD1. This CDR3 region has 14 residues. Germline assignment: CDR1 SGHAT and CDR2 FQNNGV. V trimming: 1 base; J trimming: 4 bases; junction bases outside the gene matches: 2. The full variable domain, with the rest looked up from reference TRBV11-2 and TRBJ1-2, is EAGVAQSPRYKIIEKRQSVAFWCNPISGHATLYWYQQILGQGPKLLIQFQNNGVVDDSQLPKDRFSAERLKGVDSTLKIQPAKLEDSAVYLCASSLAQGAYGYTFGSGTRLTVV.

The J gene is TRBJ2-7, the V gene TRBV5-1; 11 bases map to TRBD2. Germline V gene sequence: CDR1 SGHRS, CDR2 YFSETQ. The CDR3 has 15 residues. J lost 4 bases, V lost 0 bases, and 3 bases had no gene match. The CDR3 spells CASSLASGGLYEQYF. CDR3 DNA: TGCGCCAGCAGCTTGGCTAGCGGGGGGTTATACGAGCAGTACTTC.

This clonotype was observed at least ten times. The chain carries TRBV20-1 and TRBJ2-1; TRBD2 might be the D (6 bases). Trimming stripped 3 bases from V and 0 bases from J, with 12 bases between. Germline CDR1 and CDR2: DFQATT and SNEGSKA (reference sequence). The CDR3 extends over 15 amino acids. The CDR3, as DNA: TGCAGTGCTAGCTCACTAGCAGCCTCCTACAATGAGCAGTTCTTC. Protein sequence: CSASSLAASYNEQFF.

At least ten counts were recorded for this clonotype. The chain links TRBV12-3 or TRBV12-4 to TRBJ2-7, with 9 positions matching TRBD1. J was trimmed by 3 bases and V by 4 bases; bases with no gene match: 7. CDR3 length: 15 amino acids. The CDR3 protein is CASSSPGQGFYEQYF. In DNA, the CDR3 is TGTGCCAGCAGTTCCCCGGGACAGGGCTTCTACGAGCAGTACTTC.

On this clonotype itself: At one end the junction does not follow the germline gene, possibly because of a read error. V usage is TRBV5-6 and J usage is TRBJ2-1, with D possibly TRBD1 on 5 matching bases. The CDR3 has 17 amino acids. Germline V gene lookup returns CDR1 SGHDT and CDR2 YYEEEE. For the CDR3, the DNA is TGTGCCAGCAGCTTGGGGGGAACAGGAGACTCCAACAATGAGCAGTTCTTC. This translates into CASSLGGTGDSNNEQFF.

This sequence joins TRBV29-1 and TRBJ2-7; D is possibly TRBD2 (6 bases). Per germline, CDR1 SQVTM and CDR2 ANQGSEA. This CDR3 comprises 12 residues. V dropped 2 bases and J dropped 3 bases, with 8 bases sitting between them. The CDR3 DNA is TGCAGCGTTGAACGGGGGAACTACGAGCAGTACTTC. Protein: CSVERGNYEQYF.

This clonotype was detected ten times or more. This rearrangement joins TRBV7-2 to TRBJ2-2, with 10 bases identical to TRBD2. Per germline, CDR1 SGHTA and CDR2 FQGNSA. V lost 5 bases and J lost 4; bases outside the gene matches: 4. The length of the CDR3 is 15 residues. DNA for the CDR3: TGTGCCAGCAGCCTACTAGCGGGAAGCACCGGGGAGCTGTTTTTT. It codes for CASSLLAGSTGELFF.